A single T cell receptor beta chain is shown here with its context. Its antigen is undetermined. Profiling relied on immunoSEQ multiplex PCR, and the TCRdb table lists in-frame clones only, not all of them. The sample shows 400,000 to 450,000 clones, 80% to 95% of them seen only once. Treatment described: some 19 received Ad26.COV2.S at low or high dose, single or two shots; roughly five received placebo; per-sample allocation not given. Sampling was done on day 63 after the first vaccine or placebo injection. In Boston, the donor was an adult between 18-55 years of age. What was given as vaccine was an Ad26 vector encoding Wuhan-strain SARS-CoV-2 spike. The data were obtained in a study of Ad26.COV2.S vaccination and SARS-CoV-2 variants. Study-wide results and limits: Non-spike TCR breadth was similar in vaccine and placebo recipients. Spike-specific TCR breadth was greater after Ad26.COV2.S than placebo.

The clonotype originates from a person between 18 and 60 years old who received the Ad26.COV2.S COVID-19 vaccine or a placebo. Material: peripheral blood, obtained in a trial of Ad26.COV2.S vaccine versus placebo.

Here the CDR3 reads CATSDYRAIGTDTQYF. For the CDR3, the DNA is TGTGCCACCAGTGATTATCGTGCAATAGGCACAGATACGCAGTATTTT. The chain has TRBV24-1 and TRBJ2-3, with D unclear. Germline V gene data show CDR1 as KGHDR and CDR2 as SFDVKD. Trimming took off 2 bases at V and 1 base at J, with 12 bases between the two ends. This CDR3 comprises 16 residues.